This T cell receptor beta chain originates from a study of blood T cell repertoires in COVID-19. About the research overall: The United States, Italy and Spain were the sources of the acute and convalescent COVID-19 samples. Sources were T cells, B-cell-depleted T cells, or PBMCs; the material itself was cDNA or gDNA.

This CDR3 is built from 14 residues. The trim removed 8 bases at V and 7 bases at J, leaving 12 bases unmatched. Looked up from germline, CDR1 is MDHEN and CDR2 is SYDVKM. Authors' methods: It was from reference gene primer amplification that nucleated cell counts were estimated. This table comes from immunoSEQ multiplex PCR, and its TCRdb copy is limited to in-frame clones, with some not included. Clone size and the V and J calls come from that table; the DNA yielded D and trimming. The sample lists approximately 400,000 clones; around 89% were seen once. The rearrangement links TRBV28 to TRBJ1-2; 8 nucleotides align to TRBD1. This TCR was sampled from a man aged 40-55 years with acute or convalescent COVID-19. The material sequenced was peripheral blood. The CDR3 DNA sequence: TGTGCCAGCGACCCGGGACAGGATTGGACTGGCTACACCTTC. It codes for CASDPGQDWTGYTF.